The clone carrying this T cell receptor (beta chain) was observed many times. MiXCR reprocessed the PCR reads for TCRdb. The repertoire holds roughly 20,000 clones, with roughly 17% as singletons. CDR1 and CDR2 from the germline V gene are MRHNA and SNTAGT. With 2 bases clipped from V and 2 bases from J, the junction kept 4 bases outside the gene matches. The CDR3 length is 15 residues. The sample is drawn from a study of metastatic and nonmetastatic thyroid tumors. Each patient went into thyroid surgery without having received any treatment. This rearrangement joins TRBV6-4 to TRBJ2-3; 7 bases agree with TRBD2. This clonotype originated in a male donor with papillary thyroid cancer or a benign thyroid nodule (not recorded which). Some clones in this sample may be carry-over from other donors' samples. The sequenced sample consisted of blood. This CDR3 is CASSDGGSDTDTQYF. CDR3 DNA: TGTGCCAGCAGTGACGGCGGGAGTGACACAGATACGCAGTATTTT.